A single sample is the source of the 9 T cell receptor beta chains below, sequenced in a study of cytomegalovirus exposure and HLA in healthy donors (dated by TCRdb to about 2017). The receptor library was made with the immunoSEQ multiplex PCR assay. For the multiplex PCR, a mixture combining 60 forward primers for TCR Vbeta segments and 13 reverse primers for TCR Jbeta segments was used. TCRdb provides this immuneACCESS table in a form limited to in-frame rearrangements. Some clones are lacking; in checked studies, under half of them reflect an unresolved V gene, and why the rest are absent is not known. The sample yields 98,000 or so clones; 75% to 80% were counted once. The top ten hold 5% to 6.5% of the sample. The sample consisted of PBMCs. These receptors originate from a man in his 60s in good health and CMV-seropositive.

This clone was observed once. The chain couples TRBV30 to TRBJ2-1, with 15 bases fitting TRBD2. The length of the CDR3 is 17 residues. Germline V gene data show CDR1 as GTSNPN and CDR2 as SVGIG (reference sequence). Trimming cost V 1 base and J 8 bases; bases outside gene matches: 9. The DNA of the CDR3 is TGTGCCTGGAGTGGGACTAGCGGGGGGGGGCCATGGGATGAGCAGTTCTTC. Encoded protein: CAWSGTSGGGPWDEQFF.

V usage is TRBV19 and J usage is TRBJ2-7; 10 bases agree with TRBD2. J was trimmed by 6 bases and V by 1 base; bases with no gene match: 3. This CDR3 has 14 residues. Germline CDR1 is LNHDA and CDR2 is SQIVND (reference sequence). The CDR3, as DNA: TGTGCCAGTAGTATAGGGGCTAGCGGGGGCGAGCAGTACTTC. Its translation: CASSIGASGGEQYF. Complete variable domain (other parts from reference TRBV19 and TRBJ2-7): DGGITQSPKYLFRKEGQNVTLSCEQNLNHDAMYWYRQDPGQGLRLIYYSQIVNDFQKGDIAEGYSVSREKKESFPLTVTSAQKNPTAFYLCASSIGASGGEQYFGPGTRLTVT.

The CDR3, as DNA: TGTGCCAGCAGTTTATGGGCAGGGGGCAATCAGCCCCAGCATTTT. Its protein product is CASSLWAGGNQPQHF. The chain joins TRBV27 to TRBJ1-5; the D gene is possibly TRBD1 (6 bases). CDR1 is MNHEY and CDR2 is SMNVEV in the germline V gene (reference sequence). The CDR3 is 15 residues long. The germline V and J ends were trimmed by 1 base and 2 bases, with 9 bases remaining between them.

The chain employs TRBV11-2 and TRBJ2-2, with 11 bases that match TRBD1. The CDR3 is made up of 15 amino acids. Germline CDR1 SGHAT, CDR2 FQNNGV. Trimming took 4 bases from V and 5 from J; bases not matched to a gene: 3. CDR3 in amino acids: CASSYGDRGTGELFF. The DNA of the CDR3 is TGTGCCAGCAGCTACGGGGACAGGGGGACCGGGGAGCTGTTTTTT.

This chain joins TRBV18 and TRBJ1-1; the match to TRBD1 covers 8 bases. J was trimmed by 1 base and V by 3 bases; bases with no gene match: 4. Looked up from germline, CDR1 is KGHSH and CDR2 is LQKENI. The CDR3 runs 15 residues. CDR3 in DNA: TGTGCCAGCTCACCCCCCGGACAGGGGAACACTGAAGCTTTCTTT. Its protein is CASSPPGQGNTEAFF.

This clone appeared a single time. The chain has TRBV28 and TRBJ2-6; 9 nucleotides align to TRBD1. The length of the CDR3 is 15 residues. V lost 6 bases, J lost 2 bases, and 2 bases stayed unmatched. Germline V CDR1 and CDR2: MDHEN, SYDVKM. CDR3 coding DNA: TGTGCCAGCAGACGGACAGGGGCTGGGGCCAACGTCCTGACTTTC. Its protein is CASRRTGAGANVLTF. Filled out from reference TRBV28 and TRBJ2-6, the complete variable domain reads DVKVTQSSRYLVKRTGEKVFLECVQDMDHENMFWYRQDPGLGLRLIYFSYDVKMKEKGDIPEGYSVSREKKERFSLILESASTNQTSMYLCASRRTGAGANVLTFGAGSRLTVL.

This clone was found once. The chain employs TRBV10-3 and TRBJ1-5; 10 nucleotides align to TRBD1. This CDR3 is 18 amino acids long. Germline V gene sequence: CDR1 ENHRY, CDR2 SYGVKD. V trimming: 2 bases; J trimming: 7 bases; junction bases outside the gene matches: 14. As DNA, the CDR3 is TGTGCCATCAGTGAGGGAGACAGGGGGCTCATCCAAGGGCAGCCCCAGCATTTT. Residues: CAISEGDRGLIQGQPQHF.

This sequence joins TRBV4-2 and TRBJ1-5; TRBD1 agrees at 7 bases. Germline trimming cut 4 bases from V and 5 bases from J; bases unmatched to any gene: 8. This CDR3 region has 15 residues. Germline CDR1 and CDR2: LGHNA and YNFKEQ. Here the CDR3 reads CASSRTGGADQPQHF. CDR3 sequence (DNA): TGTGCCAGCAGCCGGACAGGCGGCGCCGATCAGCCCCAGCATTTT.

The chain recombines TRBV15 with TRBJ2-1; no clear D. This CDR3 is 14 amino acids long. V was clipped by 2 bases and J by 5 bases, with 10 bases between them. The germline V gene encodes CDR1 LNHNV and CDR2 YYDKDF (reference sequence). The chain's CDR3 is CATSRRDLHNEQFF. Written as DNA, the CDR3 is TGTGCCACCAGCAGAAGAGACTTACACAATGAGCAGTTCTTC.